These 22 T cell receptor beta chains originate from one sample sequenced in a study of T-cell reconstitution after alpha-beta-depleted transplantation in children (dated by TCRdb to about 2016). Beyond this particular receptor, the publication reports: Hyperexpanded clone frequencies declined over subsequent months; after one year, T-cell counts and TCRbeta diversity were mostly attributed to newly produced T cells.

Antigen specificity for these receptors is unknown. Explained via the paper, the treatment or condition label denotes: allogeneic hematopoietic cell transplantation with graft depleted of TCRalphabeta T cells and CD19 B cells. Receptor libraries were prepared by PCR. The sequencer was an Illumina HiSeq 2500. To normalize quantification of the TCRbeta repertoire, the TCR libraries were built with molecular barcoding that relied on unique molecular identifiers. In TCRdb, the public reads were trimmed at Q25 with fastp and aligned with MiXCR, with productive beta chains retained. Every CDR3 protein is listed once, alongside the most common genes and DNA of its rows. In all, the sample holds about 300,000 distinct CDR3 sequences, and 6% to 10% of those were seen once. The ten biggest clones cover about 8.2% of the sample. This sample comprised peripheral blood, obtained 360 days after TCRalphabeta/CD19-depleted stem cell transplant. These receptors came from a female patient aged 2 to 10 who had a stem cell transplant for Fanconi anemia, so the T cells may come from the graft donor.

The chain links TRBV7-3 to TRBJ2-3; D is ambiguous. The CDR3 spans 14 residues. The V end lost 8 bases, the J end lost 1 base, and 13 bases lay between the germline ends. Germline CDR1 and CDR2: SGHTA and FQGTGA. The CDR3, as DNA: TGTGCCAGCGGCGCCATTTCTGGCACAGATACGCAGTATTTT. It specifies CASGAISGTDTQYF.

This chain uses TRBV20-1 with TRBJ1-2; no clear D. V shed 5 bases and J shed 3 bases, with 13 bases lying between them. Germline V gene sequence: CDR1 DFQATT, CDR2 SNEGSKA (reference sequence). The CDR3 totals 13 residues. As DNA, the CDR3 is TGCAGTGCTCCTATTCCACGGCACTATGGCTACACCTTC. Its translation: CSAPIPRHYGYTF.

This clonotype was observed at least ten times. The chain carries TRBV7-8 and TRBJ2-1; the D is unclear. Trimming left V 3 bases short and J 13 bases short, with 31 bases between. This CDR3 is 18 amino acids long. The germline CDR1 and CDR2 sequences are SGHVS and FQNEAQ. CDR3 DNA: TGTGCCAGCAGCTTCCCCGGATGGACCCTTGGAGAGAAAAGGGTTCAGTTCTTC. Translation: CASSFPGWTLGEKRVQFF.

This clonotype was seen repeatedly, ten times or more. This chain joins TRBV28 and TRBJ2-1, with D possibly being TRBD1 (6 bases). V gave up 3 bases and J gave up 8 bases, with 11 bases separating them. Germline-derived CDR1 and CDR2 are MDHEN and SYDVKM. The CDR3 is made up of 13 amino acids. This CDR3 reads CASSFIRGDEQFF. DNA of the CDR3: TGTGCCAGCAGTTTCATCAGGGGCGATGAGCAGTTCTTC.

This CDR3 is CASSLAGGPGTGELFF. CDR3 nucleotides: TGTGCCAGCAGTTTAGCGGGAGGGCCGGGGACCGGGGAGCTGTTTTTT. V usage is TRBV27 and J usage is TRBJ2-2, with 9 bases matching TRBD2. The germline gives CDR1 MNHEY, CDR2 SMNVEV (reference sequence). The length of the CDR3 is 16 residues. Unmatched junction bases numbered 6, after V lost 2 bases and J lost 5 bases.

This clonotype was counted many times. The V and J genes are TRBV5-1 and TRBJ2-7; no reliable D call. Trimming stripped 0 bases from V and 5 bases from J, with 18 bases between. Germline V gene data show CDR1 as SGHRS and CDR2 as YFSETQ. The CDR3 has 16 amino acids. The CDR3 nucleotides read TGCGCCAGCAGCTTGGAAGATGTGACACCTATCAACGAGCAGTACTTC. It translates to CASSLEDVTPINEQYF.

This clonotype was counted many times. This sequence joins TRBV11-2 and TRBJ1-6; D perhaps matches TRBD1 (6 bases). The germline gives CDR1 SGHAT, CDR2 FQNNGV. The CDR3 is made up of 16 amino acids. The V end was cut by 2 bases, the J end by 5 bases, with 13 bases between. The CDR3 DNA sequence: TGTGCCAGCAGCTTAACGGCAGGGGTTAATAATTCACCCCTCCACTTT. Residues: CASSLTAGVNNSPLHF.

This clonotype has just a few counts. The chain recombines TRBV2 with TRBJ2-1; TRBD2 agrees at 10 bases. The CDR3 is 17 amino acids. Trimming took 2 bases from V and 3 from J; bases not matched to a gene: 7. CDR1 and CDR2 (germline): SNHLY, FYNNEI. The CDR3 DNA reads TGTGCCAGCAGTGAAACTAGCGGGACCCTCTTCTACAATGAGCAGTTCTTC. It codes for CASSETSGTLFYNEQFF.

In its sample, this clonotype was seen a few times. The chain carries TRBV3-1 and TRBJ2-3, with D hard to call. Germline V gene data show CDR1 as LGHDT and CDR2 as YNNKEL (reference sequence). The V end was cut by 0 bases, the J end by 0 bases, with 13 bases between. The CDR3 extends over 17 amino acids. CDR3 nucleotides: TGTGCCAGCAGCCAAGATCATATTAGGGTCAGCACAGATACGCAGTATTTT. This gives the protein CASSQDHIRVSTDTQYF.

This clonotype was detected a few times. The rearrangement uses TRBV2 and TRBJ2-5; D is perhaps TRBD1 or TRBD2 (5 bases each). CDR3 size: 13 residues. The V end was cut by 4 bases, the J end by 2 bases, with 8 bases between. Germline lookup yields CDR1 SNHLY and CDR2 FYNNEI. The CDR3 spells CASSVWGQETQYF. CDR3 DNA sequence: TGTGCCAGCAGTGTGTGGGGGCAAGAGACCCAGTACTTC. The full variable domain, its missing parts supplied by reference TRBV2 and TRBJ2-5, is EPEVTQTPSHQVTQMGQEVILRCVPISNHLYFYWYRQILGQKVEFLVSFYNNEISEKSEIFDDQFSVERPDGSNFTLKIRSTKLEDSAMYFCASSVWGQETQYFGPGTRLLVL.

The sample holds many counts of this clonotype. Compared with germline, one end of the junction differs, possibly owing to a read error. The gene calls are TRBV7-3 and TRBJ2-1, with 7 bases aligning to TRBD1. CDR3 length: 12 amino acids. CDR1 and CDR2 from the germline V gene are SGHTA and FQGTGA. In nucleotides, the CDR3 is TGCGCCAGCAGCTTGACAGGGAATGAGCAGTTCTTC. As protein: CASSLTGNEQFF.

This clonotype was seen repeatedly, ten times or more. The gene calls are TRBV5-1 and TRBJ1-1, with D possibly being TRBD1 (6 bases). Germline V lookup: CDR1 SGHRS, CDR2 YFSETQ. This CDR3 region has 15 residues. Trimming stripped 3 bases from V and 0 bases from J, with 12 bases between. The CDR3: CASSSGTTVNTEAFF. The CDR3 DNA reads TGCGCCAGCAGCTCAGGGACAACCGTGAACACTGAAGCTTTCTTT.

This clonotype was counted a few times. J is TRBJ2-7 and V is TRBV28, with D uncertain. Germline CDR1 is MDHEN and CDR2 is SYDVKM. Trimming took off 1 base at V and 3 bases at J, with 10 bases between the two ends. This CDR3 has 14 amino acids. CDR3 DNA: TGTGCCAGCAGTTTATATGGCCACGGCTACGAGCAGTACTTC. Protein: CASSLYGHGYEQYF.

The chain carries TRBV5-1 and TRBJ2-1; the D call may be TRBD1 or TRBD2 (6 bases each). Per germline, CDR1 SGHRS and CDR2 YFSETQ. V was shortened by 4 bases and J by 6 bases, with 23 bases between the two germline ends. The CDR3 is 17 amino acids. The CDR3: CASSQSRGPTTINEQFF. The CDR3 DNA sequence: TGCGCCAGCAGCCAGAGCCGGGGGCCGACAACAATCAATGAGCAGTTCTTC. Filled out from reference TRBV5-1 and TRBJ2-1, the complete variable domain reads KAGVTQTPRYLIKTRGQQVTLSCSPISGHRSVSWYQQTPGQGLQFLFEYFSETQRNKGNFPGRFSGRQFSNSRSEMNVSTLELGDSALYLCASSQSRGPTTINEQFFGPGTRLTVL.

This chain joins TRBV6-1 and TRBJ1-6; D unclear. The CDR3 is 13 residues long. Trimming took off 4 bases at V and 8 bases at J, with 9 bases between the two ends. CDR1 MNHNS and CDR2 SASEGT come from the germline V gene. The chain's CDR3 is CASSGVTDSPLHF. In DNA, the CDR3 is TGTGCCAGCAGTGGAGTAACCGATTCACCCCTCCACTTT.

This chain uses TRBV7-2 with TRBJ1-5, with D uncertain. Germline loops: CDR1 SGHTA, CDR2 FQGNSA. Trimming took 6 bases from V and 6 from J, leaving 9 bases between them. There are 12 residues in the CDR3. This CDR3 is CASSPRGQPQHF. DNA for the CDR3: TGTGCCAGCAGTCCTCGCGGTCAGCCCCAGCATTTT.

This clonotype was seen many times. The chain combines TRBV5-6 with TRBJ1-1; 10 bases match TRBD1. The CDR3 has 14 amino acids. The ends lost 3 bases at V and 5 bases at J; junction bases unmatched: 4. Per the germline V gene, CDR1 is SGHDT and CDR2 is YYEEEE. Here the CDR3 reads CASSWTGGGTEAFF. CDR3 nucleotide sequence: TGTGCCAGCAGCTGGACAGGGGGGGGGACTGAAGCTTTCTTT.

This clonotype was seen at least ten times. The chain carries TRBV7-2 and TRBJ2-2; no reliable D call. Deletions cut 5 bases from V and 6 bases from J, with 16 bases between. Germline V lookup: CDR1 SGHTA, CDR2 FQGNSA. The CDR3 has 15 residues. The CDR3 coding sequence is TGTGCCAGCAGCGCTGACTGGCTTGGTGCCGGGGAGCTGTTTTTT. This gives the protein CASSADWLGAGELFF.

This clonotype showed up just a few times. V gene TRBV14 combines with J gene TRBJ2-7; D remains ambiguous. This CDR3 region has 15 residues. CDR1 is SGHDN, CDR2 FVKESK, per germline. With 1 base removed from V and 0 bases from J, the gap between germline ends came to 10 bases. The CDR3 DNA sequence: TGTGCCAGCAGCCAAGGGTCAAGGAGCTCCTACGAGCAGTACTTC. This encodes CASSQGSRSSYEQYF.

This clonotype was picked up a small number of times. The chain uses TRBV20-1 and TRBJ2-1; D may be TRBD2 (6 bases). Trimming pared 5 bases from V and 5 bases from J, leaving 16 bases between. There are 14 residues in the CDR3. Germline V gene sequence: CDR1 DFQATT, CDR2 SNEGSKA (reference sequence). CDR3 loop: CSAGPGGPNNEQFF. In DNA, the CDR3 is TGCAGTGCTGGCCCCGGGGGTCCGAACAATGAGCAGTTCTTC.

This clonotype was picked up a small number of times. This rearrangement joins TRBV6-5 to TRBJ1-1, with D possibly matching TRBD1 (5 bases). The CDR3 covers 17 residues. Between the trimmed V and J ends, which lost 0 bases and 4 bases, there was a span of 18 bases. Germline lookup yields CDR1 MNHEY and CDR2 SVGAGI. CDR3 DNA sequence: TGTGCCAGCAGTTACTCGATCATGAGGGGCTTCGGCACTGAAGCTTTCTTT. Translated: CASSYSIMRGFGTEAFF.

This sequence joins TRBV7-6 and TRBJ2-2; possible D gene TRBD1, 5 bases. Germline values: CDR1 SGHVS, CDR2 FNYEAQ. The CDR3 covers 15 residues. The V gene lost 1 base and the J gene lost 6 bases, with 12 bases spanning the gap. The CDR3 loop is CASSLVDQGSGELFF. The CDR3 region has the DNA TGTGCCAGCAGCTTAGTTGACCAGGGCTCCGGGGAGCTGTTTTTT.